Listed below are T cell receptor beta chains from one sample, sequenced in a study of blood T cell repertoires in COVID-19. Data came from immunoSEQ multiplex PCR; TCRdb stores just in-frame clones and leaves some out. Of 40,000 or so clones in the sample, 80% to 90% were seen once. The sequenced sample consisted of peripheral blood. Source of these receptors: a human donor in a cohort sampled during active COVID-19. The CDR3 runs from the conserved cysteine through the conserved F or W. D genes are given only for firm matches. Clone size is not always given. Where it is, it says once, few, many or a class for expanded clones.

clone_size	d_call	v_call	j_call	cdr3_nt	cdr3_aa
once	NA	TRBV6-1	TRBJ1-1	TGTGCCAGCAGTGATAGGAGGGGTATTGACACTGAAGCTTTCTTT	CASSDRRGIDTEAFF
NA	NA	TRBV20-1	TRBJ2-7	TGCAGTGCTAGAGGCGCCTACGAGCAGTACTTC	CSARGAYEQYF
NA	NA	TRBV5-4	TRBJ1-2	TGTGCCAGCAGCTTGAACAGGGTGGAATACGGCTACACCTTC	CASSLNRVEYGYTF
NA	TRBD1	TRBV6-6	TRBJ1-1	TGTGCCAGCAGTTACCAAACAGGGGAGGCTTTCTTT	CASSYQTGEAFF
NA	TRBD1	TRBV4-1	TRBJ2-7	TGCGCCAGCAGCCGGGGACAGAACTACGAGCAGTACTTC	CASSRGQNYEQYF
NA	NA	TRBV7-9	TRBJ2-1	TGTGCCAGCAGCTTAGGAGCGACTGGCAATGAGCAGTTCTTC	CASSLGATGNEQFF
NA	TRBD2	TRBV6-4	TRBJ2-1	TGTGCCAGCAGTGACATAGCGGGGGCCTACAATGAGCAGTTCTTC	CASSDIAGAYNEQFF
NA	NA	TRBV18	TRBJ2-3	TGTGCCAGCTCCGGAGGGAGCGATACGCAGTATTTT	CASSGGSDTQYF
NA	TRBD2	TRBV5-1	TRBJ2-1	TGCGCCAGCAGCTCCGGAACCGGTAGCGGGGGGGCGCGAGAGCAGTTCTTC	CASSSGTGSGGAREQFF
NA	NA	TRBV27	TRBJ1-4	TGTGCCAGCAGTCCCAAGGACAGATCAAGGACGAGAACAACTAATGAAAAACTGTTTTTT	CASSPKDRSRTRTTNEKLFF
few	NA	TRBV20-1	TRBJ2-7	TGCAGTGTTTCGTCAGGGCACGAGCAGTACTTC	CSVSSGHEQYF
NA	TRBD1	TRBV2	TRBJ2-3	TGTGCCAGCGGCCCTCAGGGGGCGCTAAGAGATACGCAGTATTTT	CASGPQGALRDTQYF
NA	TRBD2	TRBV18	TRBJ2-1	TGTGCCAGCTCACCACGGAGCGGGGGTCCGGATGAGCAGTTCTTC	CASSPRSGGPDEQFF
NA	TRBD1	TRBV4-1	TRBJ1-6	TGCGCCAGCAGCCAGCGAACGGGACAGAATAATTCACCCCTCCACTTT	CASSQRTGQNNSPLHF
NA	NA	TRBV11-2	TRBJ2-7	TGTGCCAGCAGCTTAAATACACCCTACGAGCAGTACTTC	CASSLNTPYEQYF
NA	NA	TRBV5-4	TRBJ1-1	TGTGCCAGCAGCTTGAAGAAAGACACCAAAGCTTTCTTT	CASSLKKDTKAFF
NA	TRBD1	TRBV7-9	TRBJ2-2	TGTGCCAGCAGCCCAGCCCCCACCGACAGGGACACCGGGGAGCTGTTTTTT	CASSPAPTDRDTGELFF
NA	TRBD1	TRBV11-1	TRBJ2-5	TGTGCCAGCAGCGTCCAGGGGGCCGAGACCCAGTACTTC	CASSVQGAETQYF
NA	TRBD1	TRBV2	TRBJ1-5	TGTGCCAGCAGCAGACAGGGGGGGGCTCAGCCCCAGCATTTT	CASSRQGGAQPQHF
NA	TRBD1	TRBV19	TRBJ1-4	TGTGCCAGTAGTGCCGGACAGGTTTTTGAAAAACTGTTTTTT	CASSAGQVFEKLFF
few	NA	TRBV5-4	TRBJ1-2	TGTGCCAGCAGCCCTCGGCAGGGGCTGGGGAACTATGGCTACACCTTC	CASSPRQGLGNYGYTF
NA	TRBD1	TRBV29-1	TRBJ1-4	TGCAGCGCGGACAGGGGAAATAATGAAAAACTGTTTTTT	CSADRGNNEKLFF
NA	NA	TRBV5-1	TRBJ2-1	TGCGCCAGCAGCCCCTCGACAGGTCTTCCCAATGAGCAGTTCTTC	CASSPSTGLPNEQFF
NA	TRBD1	TRBV5-6	TRBJ1-1	TGTGCCAGCAGCCCGGGGGACAGGATTCTCACTGAAGCTTTCTTT	CASSPGDRILTEAFF
NA	NA	TRBV14	TRBJ1-4	TGTGCCAGCAGCCAAGGACTTTATGGGAATGAAAAACTGTTTTTT	CASSQGLYGNEKLFF
NA	TRBD1	TRBV20-1	TRBJ1-5	TGCAGTGCTAGTGGGACAGGGGCCGATTATAGCAATCAGCCCCAGCATTTT	CSASGTGADYSNQPQHF
NA	NA	TRBV5-1	TRBJ2-3	TGCGCCAGCAGCTTCCATTCAGATACGCAGTATTTT	CASSFHSDTQYF
once	TRBD1	TRBV2	TRBJ2-7	TGTGCCAGCAGGGCCGGGACAGGGTTAGGCGAGCAGTACTTC	CASRAGTGLGEQYF
NA	TRBD2	TRBV11-2	TRBJ2-1	TGTGCCAGCAGCCCCGATGAAGGGACTAGCCAAAATGAGCAGTTCTTC	CASSPDEGTSQNEQFF
NA	TRBD1	TRBV6-5	TRBJ2-5	TGTGCCAGCAGACCCGACAGGGGTCCCACGACTTCGTACTTC	CASRPDRGPTTSYF
few	NA	TRBV5-5	TRBJ2-7	TGTGCCAGCAGCACCGCCCCCACAGTTACCTACGAGCAGTACTTC	CASSTAPTVTYEQYF
NA	TRBD1	TRBV5-4	TRBJ2-7	TGTGCCAGCAGCCGGGGACAGGGTGTACCAAAAACTTCCGAGCAGTACTTC	CASSRGQGVPKTSEQYF
NA	NA	TRBV5-4	TRBJ1-1	TGTGCCAGCAGCTTCGGGGGAGGGGTGAACACTGAAGCTTTCTTT	CASSFGGGVNTEAFF
few	NA	TRBV5-1	TRBJ2-2	TGCGCCAGCAGCTCGGGACTTCCGAACACCGGGGAGCTGTTTTTT	CASSSGLPNTGELFF
once	NA	TRBV7-9	TRBJ2-3	TGTGCCAGCAGCTTAGCGCGGGCAAGTCCAGATACGCAGTATTTT	CASSLARASPDTQYF
NA	NA	TRBV7-8	TRBJ1-3	TGTGCCAGCAGCTTATATGGAAACACCATATATTTT	CASSLYGNTIYF
NA	TRBD1	TRBV5-1	TRBJ2-4	TGCGCCAGCAGCCCGGGACAGTCCTGGAACATTCAGTACTTC	CASSPGQSWNIQYF
NA	NA	TRBV5-1	TRBJ2-3	TGCGCCAGCAGCTTGGGGCAGGGTTCCGATACGCAGTATTTT	CASSLGQGSDTQYF
few	NA	TRBV2	TRBJ2-7	TGTGCCAGCAGTCGCTTGGTACGGAGAAGCTCCTACGAGCAGTACTTC	CASSRLVRRSSYEQYF
NA	TRBD1	TRBV6-4	TRBJ2-7	TGTGCCAGCAGGGTTAGGGACAGAGGCTACGAGCAGTACTTC	CASRVRDRGYEQYF
NA	TRBD2	TRBV4-2	TRBJ2-2	TGTGCCAGCAGCCAAGTTTTAGCGGGGGTAACCGGGGAGCTGTTTTTT	CASSQVLAGVTGELFF
NA	TRBD1	TRBV7-8	TRBJ2-5	TGTGCCAGCAGCTTAAGGGGGACAGCACAAGAGACCCAGTACTTC	CASSLRGTAQETQYF
NA	NA	TRBV11-3	TRBJ2-2	TGTGCCAGCAGCTTAGATCCTAGGACCGGGGAGCTGTTTTTT	CASSLDPRTGELFF
few	TRBD2	TRBV5-4	TRBJ2-3	TGTGCCAGCAGCTTGGTCCAGCGGGGGGCTGGAGATACGCAGTATTTT	CASSLVQRGAGDTQYF
NA	NA	TRBV4-1	TRBJ2-2	TGCGCCAGCAGCCAACGTACAGGGACCGGGGAGCTGTTTTTT	CASSQRTGTGELFF
NA	TRBD1	TRBV7-3	TRBJ1-4	TGTGCCAGCAGTGGACAGGCGGGTGAAAAACTGTTTTTT	CASSGQAGEKLFF
NA	NA	TRBV21-1	TRBJ1-2	TGTGCCAGCAGCCTCCAGGCCCTTGGCTACACCTTC	CASSLQALGYTF
NA	NA	TRBV19	TRBJ1-4	TGTGCCAGTACCCCCGCGGGAGGGGCAACTAATGAAAAACTGTTTTTT	CASTPAGGATNEKLFF
NA	TRBD1	TRBV28	TRBJ1-2	TGTGCCACAAGGACAGGAGGGTACTATGGCTACACCTTC	CATRTGGYYGYTF
NA	TRBD1	TRBV6-5	TRBJ2-7	TGTGCCAGCAGTCCGATTGAGGGGGCTTACGAGCAGTACTTC	CASSPIEGAYEQYF
few	NA	TRBV7-8	TRBJ2-7	TGTGCCAGCAGCTTAATCGGACTGCAGTACTTC	CASSLIGLQYF
NA	NA	TRBV2	TRBJ1-1	TGTGCCAGCAGTGAAGTGGGCAGGGGGAACACTGAAGCTTTCTTT	CASSEVGRGNTEAFF
NA	NA	TRBV3-1/TRBV3-2	TRBJ1-1	TGTGCCAGCAGCTTACTAGACCGACGTGAAGCTTTCTTT	CASSLLDRREAFF